This T cell receptor beta chain was recovered during a study of blood T cells in healthy people across ages. This clonotype was seen only a few times. Then a second PCR, running roughly 7 to 11 cycles, was carried out with a sample-barcoded 5' primer and a J-beta primer mix. From the 5' RACE reads, TCRdb called clonotypes with MiXCR, one entry per CDR3 protein. The repertoire holds under 2,000,000 distinct CDR3 sequences, with approximately 50% as singletons. This CDR3 comprises 15 residues. Unmatched junction bases numbered 5, after V lost 2 bases and J lost 3 bases. Germline CDR1 reads MNHEY; CDR2 reads SVGAGI.

The sequencing input was blood. The clonotype was recovered from a woman aged 40 to 50 in good health. The J gene is TRBJ2-3, the V gene TRBV6-5; TRBD2 matches 7 bases. The CDR3 protein is CASSYQGLGTDTQYF. In nucleotides, the CDR3 is TGTGCCAGCAGTTACCAAGGACTAGGGACAGATACGCAGTATTTT.